This T cell receptor (beta chain) was observed in a study of control samples from healthy donors and cancer patients. Looked up from germline, CDR1 is MGHDK and CDR2 is SYGVNS. There are 13 residues in the CDR3. The V gene end was trimmed by 8 bases and the J gene end by 3 bases; junction bases not matched to a gene: 4. Clones were read by immunoSEQ multiplex PCR, and TCRdb kept only the in-frame ones, dropping some. This sample carries under 80,000 clones, around 94% of them seen once, and the ten largest clones take more than 5.5%. The sequence derives from a woman between 40 and 55 years old in good health. This chain uses TRBV25-1 with TRBJ2-7; 10 positions match TRBD1. Sequencing was done on a sample of blood. The CDR3, as DNA: TGTGCCAGCGGGGACAGGGGTTACTACGAGCAGTACTTC. This gives the protein CASGDRGYYEQYF.